This TCR beta chain was sequenced in a study of identical twins. Overall study findings and caveats: Excess low generation probability was seen in twin-shared out-of-frame alpha sequences.

V trimming: 3 bases; J trimming: 2 bases; junction bases outside the gene matches: 12. Germline V gives CDR1 DFQATT, CDR2 SNEGSKA (reference sequence). This CDR3 region has 17 residues. TCRdb re-called the 5' RACE reads through MiXCR, storing one row per CDR3 protein. The sample lists about 470,000 distinct CDR3 sequences; 20% to 25% were seen once. As regards this clonotype: What it binds is unknown.

These data also featured in a second study, about T cells expressing NK-cell markers. As that study records: All TCR beta repertoires analysed originated from sorted CD3+CD56+NKG2C+, CD3+CD56+NKG2C- and CD3+CD56-NKG2C+ T cells. An anti-gamma-delta TCR antibody restricted sorting to alpha-beta TCR T cells in several experiments.

Sequencing was done on a sample of CD4+ T cells sorted from blood. This clonotype was obtained from a woman between 18 and 29 years old in good health. V is TRBV20-1 and J is TRBJ2-3; 9 bases are a match to TRBD2. The CDR3 nucleotides read TGCAGTGCTAGGTCAGGCGGGGGGGCGCGATCCACAGATACGCAGTATTTT. As protein: CSARSGGGARSTDTQYF.